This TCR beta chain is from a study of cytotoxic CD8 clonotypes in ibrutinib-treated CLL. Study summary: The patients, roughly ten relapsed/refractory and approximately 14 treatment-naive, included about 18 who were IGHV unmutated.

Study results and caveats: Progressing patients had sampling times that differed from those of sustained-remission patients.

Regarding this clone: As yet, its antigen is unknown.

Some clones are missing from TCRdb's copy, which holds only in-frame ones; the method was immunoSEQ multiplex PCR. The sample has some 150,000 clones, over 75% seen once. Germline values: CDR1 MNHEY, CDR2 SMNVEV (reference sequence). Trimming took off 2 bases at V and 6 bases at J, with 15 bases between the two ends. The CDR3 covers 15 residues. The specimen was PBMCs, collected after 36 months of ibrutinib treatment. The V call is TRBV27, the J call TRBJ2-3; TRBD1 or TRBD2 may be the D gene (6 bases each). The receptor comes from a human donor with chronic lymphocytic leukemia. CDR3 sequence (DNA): TGTGCCAGCAGTTTAGTACAGGGAGGTATGGATACGCAGTATTTT. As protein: CASSLVQGGMDTQYF.